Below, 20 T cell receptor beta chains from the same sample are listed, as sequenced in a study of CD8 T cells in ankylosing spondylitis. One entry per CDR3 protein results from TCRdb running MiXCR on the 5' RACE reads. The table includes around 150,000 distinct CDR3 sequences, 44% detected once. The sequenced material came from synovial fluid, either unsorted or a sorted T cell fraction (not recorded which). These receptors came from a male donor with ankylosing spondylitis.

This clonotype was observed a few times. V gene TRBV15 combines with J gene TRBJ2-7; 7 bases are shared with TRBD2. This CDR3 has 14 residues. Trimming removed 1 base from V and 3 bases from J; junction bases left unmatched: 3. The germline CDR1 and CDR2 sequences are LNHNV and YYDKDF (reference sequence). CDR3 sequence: CATSRVGDYYEQYF. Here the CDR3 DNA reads TGTGCCACCAGCAGAGTCGGGGACTACTACGAGCAGTACTTC.

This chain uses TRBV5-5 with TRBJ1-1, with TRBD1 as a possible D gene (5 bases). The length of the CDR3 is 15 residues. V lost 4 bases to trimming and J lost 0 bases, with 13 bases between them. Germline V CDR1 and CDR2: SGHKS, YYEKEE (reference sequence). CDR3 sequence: CASSAPGRMNTEAFF. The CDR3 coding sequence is TGTGCCAGCAGCGCCCCGGGACGAATGAACACTGAAGCTTTCTTT.

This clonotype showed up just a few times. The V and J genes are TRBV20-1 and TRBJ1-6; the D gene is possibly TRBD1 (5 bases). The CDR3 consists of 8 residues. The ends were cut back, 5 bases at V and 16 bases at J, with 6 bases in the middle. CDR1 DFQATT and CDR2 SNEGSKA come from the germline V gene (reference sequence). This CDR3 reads CSASGLHF. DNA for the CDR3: TGCAGTGCTTCAGGGCTCCACTTT.

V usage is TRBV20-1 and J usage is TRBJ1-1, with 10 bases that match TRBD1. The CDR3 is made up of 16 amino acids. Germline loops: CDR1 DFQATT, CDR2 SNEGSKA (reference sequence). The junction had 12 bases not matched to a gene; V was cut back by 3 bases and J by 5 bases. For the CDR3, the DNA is TGCAGTGCTAGCCGAGCCGGGACAGGGGTACAAACTGAAGCTTTCTTT. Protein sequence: CSASRAGTGVQTEAFF.

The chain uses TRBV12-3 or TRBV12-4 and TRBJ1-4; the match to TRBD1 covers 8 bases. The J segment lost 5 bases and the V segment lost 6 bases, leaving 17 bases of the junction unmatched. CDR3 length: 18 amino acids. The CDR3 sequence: CASSHDRGLWPQNEKLFF. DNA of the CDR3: TGTGCCAGCAGCCACGACAGGGGCCTCTGGCCCCAGAATGAAAAACTGTTTTTT.

The CDR3 coding sequence is TGTGCCAGCAGTCCCGAGGCGAGCTCCTACAATGAGCAGTTCTTC. It is translated as CASSPEASSYNEQFF. This chain links TRBV7-3 with TRBJ2-1; D uncertain. With 6 bases removed from V and 0 bases from J, the gap between germline ends came to 12 bases. From germline, CDR1 is SGHTA and CDR2 FQGTGA. CDR3 length: 15 residues. Drawing the rest from reference TRBV7-3 and TRBJ2-1, the complete variable domain is GAGVSQTPSNKVTEKGKYVELRCDPISGHTALYWYRQSLGQGPEFLIYFQGTGAADDSGLPNDRFFAVRPEGSVSTLKIQRTERGDSAVYLCASSPEASSYNEQFFGPGTRLTVL.

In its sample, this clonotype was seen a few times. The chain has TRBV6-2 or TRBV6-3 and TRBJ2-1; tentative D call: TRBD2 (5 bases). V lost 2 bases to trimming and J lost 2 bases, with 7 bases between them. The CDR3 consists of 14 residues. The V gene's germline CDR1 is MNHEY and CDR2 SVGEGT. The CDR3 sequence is CASSYSGAYNEQFF. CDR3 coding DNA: TGTGCCAGCAGTTACAGCGGTGCCTACAATGAGCAGTTCTTC.

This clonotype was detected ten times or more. The chain's CDR3 is CATSDVSYEQYF. Here the CDR3 DNA reads TGTGCCACCAGCGACGTTTCCTACGAGCAGTACTTC. This chain uses TRBV15 with TRBJ2-7; no reliable D call. The CDR3 is made up of 12 amino acids. Germline lookup yields CDR1 LNHNV and CDR2 YYDKDF (reference sequence). Trimming removed 5 bases from V and 1 base from J, with 6 bases in between.

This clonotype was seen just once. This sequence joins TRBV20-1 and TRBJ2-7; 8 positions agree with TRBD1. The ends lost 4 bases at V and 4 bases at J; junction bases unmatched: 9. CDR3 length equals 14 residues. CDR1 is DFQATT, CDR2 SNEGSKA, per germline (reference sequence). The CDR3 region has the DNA TGCAGTGCTAAGTCCGGGACAGGCACTTACGAGCAGTACTTC. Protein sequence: CSAKSGTGTYEQYF.

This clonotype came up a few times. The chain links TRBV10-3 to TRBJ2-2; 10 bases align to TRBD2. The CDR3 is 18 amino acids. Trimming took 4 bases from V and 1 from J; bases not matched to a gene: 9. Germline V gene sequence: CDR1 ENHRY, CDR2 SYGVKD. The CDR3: CAISAPGLAFLNTGELFF. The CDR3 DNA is TGTGCCATCAGTGCACCGGGACTAGCGTTTTTGAACACCGGGGAGCTGTTTTTT.

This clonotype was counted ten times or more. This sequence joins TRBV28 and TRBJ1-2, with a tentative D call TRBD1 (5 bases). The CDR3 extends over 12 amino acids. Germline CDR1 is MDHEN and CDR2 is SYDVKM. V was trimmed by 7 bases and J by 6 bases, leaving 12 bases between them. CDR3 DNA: TGTGCCAGCAATCTGGGGGGTCATGGCTACACCTTC. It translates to CASNLGGHGYTF.

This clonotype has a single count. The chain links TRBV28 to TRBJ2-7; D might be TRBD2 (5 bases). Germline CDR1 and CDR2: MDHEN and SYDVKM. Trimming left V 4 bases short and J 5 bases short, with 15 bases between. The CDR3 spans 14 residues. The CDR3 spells CASSSTPGSHEQYF. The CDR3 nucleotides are TGTGCCAGCAGTTCTACCCCGGGATCCCACGAGCAGTACTTC.

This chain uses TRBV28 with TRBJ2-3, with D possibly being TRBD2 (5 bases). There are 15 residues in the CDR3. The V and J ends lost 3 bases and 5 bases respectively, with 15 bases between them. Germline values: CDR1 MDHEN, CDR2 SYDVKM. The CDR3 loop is CASSFSPLAGDTQYF. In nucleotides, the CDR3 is TGTGCCAGCAGTTTTTCCCCCCTAGCCGGAGATACGCAGTATTTT.

The CDR3 coding sequence is TGTGCCAGTAGTAGGACTAGCGGGGGGAATGAGCAGTTCTTC. It is translated as CASSRTSGGNEQFF. V gene TRBV19 combines with J gene TRBJ2-1; the match to TRBD2 covers 14 bases. The CDR3 has 14 residues. Looked up from germline, CDR1 is LNHDA and CDR2 is SQIVND (reference sequence). Trimming removed 4 bases from V and 7 bases from J; junction bases left unmatched: 0.

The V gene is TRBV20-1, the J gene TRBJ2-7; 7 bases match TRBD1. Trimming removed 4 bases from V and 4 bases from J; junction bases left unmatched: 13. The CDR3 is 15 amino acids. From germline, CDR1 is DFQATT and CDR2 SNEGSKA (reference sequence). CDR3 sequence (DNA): TGCAGTGCTAAGCAGGGGGACGGGGTAGTTTACGAGCAGTACTTC. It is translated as CSAKQGDGVVYEQYF.

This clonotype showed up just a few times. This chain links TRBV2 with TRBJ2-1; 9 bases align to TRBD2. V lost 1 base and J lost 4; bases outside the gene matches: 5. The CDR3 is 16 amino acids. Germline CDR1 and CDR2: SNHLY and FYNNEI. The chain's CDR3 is CASSEVQAGGYNEQFF. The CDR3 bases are TGTGCCAGCAGTGAAGTCCAAGCGGGGGGATACAATGAGCAGTTCTTC.

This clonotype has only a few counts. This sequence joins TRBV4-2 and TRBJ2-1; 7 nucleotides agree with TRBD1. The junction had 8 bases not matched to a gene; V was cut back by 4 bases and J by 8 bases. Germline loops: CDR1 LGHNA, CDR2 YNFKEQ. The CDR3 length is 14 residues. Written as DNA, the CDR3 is TGTGCCAGCAGCCGAGGCTGGGACAGAGATGAGCAGTTCTTC. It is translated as CASSRGWDRDEQFF.

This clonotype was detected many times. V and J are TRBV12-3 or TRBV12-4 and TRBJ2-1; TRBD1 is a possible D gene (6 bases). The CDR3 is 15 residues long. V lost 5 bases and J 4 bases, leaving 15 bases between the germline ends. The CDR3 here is CASSPGDPVYNEQFF. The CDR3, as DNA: TGTGCCAGCAGTCCAGGGGACCCGGTATACAATGAGCAGTTCTTC.

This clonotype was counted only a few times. This CDR3 is CASSEGTPYEQYF. The CDR3 bases are TGTGCCAGCAGTGAGGGGACCCCCTACGAGCAGTACTTC. The chain has TRBV7-9 and TRBJ2-7, with D perhaps TRBD1 or TRBD2 (5 bases each). The length of the CDR3 is 13 residues. Between the trimmed V and J ends, which lost 6 bases and 2 bases, there was a span of 11 bases. CDR1 and CDR2 from the germline V gene are SEHNR and FQNEAQ (reference sequence).

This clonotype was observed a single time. CDR3 sequence reads: CATRTEWNPGYTF. CDR3 nucleotides: TGTGCCACCAGGACCGAATGGAACCCTGGCTACACCTTC. The chain employs TRBV10-3 and TRBJ1-2; D ambiguous. The CDR3 runs to 13 residues. Per germline, CDR1 ENHRY and CDR2 SYGVKD. Trimming took 10 bases from V and 7 from J, leaving 19 bases between them.